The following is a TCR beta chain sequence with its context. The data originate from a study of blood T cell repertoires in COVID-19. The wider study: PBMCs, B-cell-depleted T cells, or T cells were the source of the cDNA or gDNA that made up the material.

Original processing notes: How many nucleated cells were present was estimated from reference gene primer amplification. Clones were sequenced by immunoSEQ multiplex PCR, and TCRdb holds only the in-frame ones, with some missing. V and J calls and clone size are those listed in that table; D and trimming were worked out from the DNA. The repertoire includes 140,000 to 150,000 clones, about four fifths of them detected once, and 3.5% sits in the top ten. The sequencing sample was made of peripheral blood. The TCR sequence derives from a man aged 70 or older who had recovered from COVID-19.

CDR3 residues: CASSIRDTHNEQFF. The CDR3 DNA is TGTGCCAGTAGTATTCGGGACACCCACAATGAGCAGTTCTTC. The chain joins TRBV19 to TRBJ2-1; a possible D gene is TRBD1 (6 bases). The CDR3 has 14 residues. The germline V gene has CDR1 LNHDA and CDR2 SQIVND (reference sequence). V was shortened by 3 bases and J by 5 bases, with 11 bases between the two germline ends. Full variable domain (outside the CDR3, taken from reference TRBV19 and TRBJ2-1): DGGITQSPKYLFRKEGQNVTLSCEQNLNHDAMYWYRQDPGQGLRLIYYSQIVNDFQKGDIAEGYSVSREKKESFPLTVTSAQKNPTAFYLCASSIRDTHNEQFFGPGTRLTVL.